The 26 T cell receptor beta chains below all came from one sample that was sequenced in a study of blood T cell repertoires in COVID-19. The table came from immunoSEQ multiplex PCR; TCRdb's copy has only in-frame clones and leaves some out. The sample yields around 220,000 clones, under 95% seen once. The specimen sequenced was PBMCs or T cells enriched from blood (not recorded which). The receptors were sampled from a woman under 30 who had recovered from COVID-19.

The rearrangement joins TRBV3-1 (or the pseudogene TRBV3-2) to TRBJ2-4; 11 nucleotides agree with TRBD1. The V gene end was trimmed by 6 bases and the J gene end by 7 bases; junction bases not matched to a gene: 5. CDR1 LGHDT and CDR2 YNNKEL come from the germline V gene (reference sequence). The CDR3 is made up of 14 amino acids. The CDR3 spells CASRRGQGGNIQYF. DNA of the CDR3: TGTGCCAGCAGGAGGGGACAGGGGGGTAACATTCAGTACTTC.

V gene TRBV5-1 combines with J gene TRBJ1-6; 8 bases map to TRBD1. J was trimmed by 10 bases and V by 4 bases; bases with no gene match: 10. Germline V lookup: CDR1 SGHRS, CDR2 YFSETQ. The CDR3 is made up of 15 amino acids. CDR3 sequence reads: CASSQTTGGESPLHF. The CDR3 nucleotides read TGCGCCAGCAGCCAAACTACAGGGGGAGAATCACCCCTCCACTTT. The full variable domain, in which reference TRBV5-1 and TRBJ1-6 provide the parts outside the CDR3, is KAGVTQTPRYLIKTRGQQVTLSCSPISGHRSVSWYQQTPGQGLQFLFEYFSETQRNKGNFPGRFSGRQFSNSRSEMNVSTLELGDSALYLCASSQTTGGESPLHFGNGTRLTVT.

The CDR3: CASSSAGLAGLSGANVLTF. In nucleotides, the CDR3 is TGTGCCAGCAGTTCCGCAGGACTAGCGGGCCTCTCTGGGGCCAACGTCCTGACTTTC. The chain recombines TRBV6-2 or TRBV6-3 with TRBJ2-6; 11 bases fit TRBD2. The V segment lost 4 bases and the J segment 0 bases; nucleotides outside the gene matches: 8. Germline V gene data show CDR1 as MNHEY and CDR2 as SVGEGT. CDR3 length: 19 residues.

The genes are TRBV15 and TRBJ2-3; 7 nucleotides agree with TRBD2. V was pared by 3 bases and J by 3 bases, with 0 bases of the junction left unmatched. Germline V lookup: CDR1 LNHNV, CDR2 YYDKDF (reference sequence). The CDR3 covers 13 residues. The CDR3 bases are TGTGCCACCAGCAGCGGGAGGACAGATACGCAGTATTTT. Protein product: CATSSGRTDTQYF.

V usage is TRBV12-2 and J usage is TRBJ2-7; TRBD2 is taken as the D call from the table, unchecked against the DNA. TRBV12-2 is termed a pseudogene. The length of the CDR3 is 12 residues. The CDR3 here is CASRRRVYEQYF. The CDR3, as DNA: TGTGCAAGTCGCCGCCGGGTCTACGAGCAGTACTTC.

This clone appeared once. This sequence joins TRBV19 and TRBJ1-4, with 7 nucleotides matching TRBD1. The CDR3 spans 16 residues. Losses at the gene ends were 1 base for V and 3 bases for J; bases not matched to a gene: 5. Germline CDR1 is LNHDA and CDR2 is SQIVND (reference sequence). CDR3 sequence reads: CASSIGLGQSNEKLFF. The CDR3 nucleotides read TGTGCCAGTAGTATAGGGTTGGGACAGTCTAATGAAAAACTGTTTTTT.

The chain recombines TRBV6-1 with TRBJ2-7; D possibly corresponds to TRBD2 (6 bases). The V and J ends lost 0 bases and 4 bases respectively, with 10 bases between them. Germline V gene sequence: CDR1 MNHNS, CDR2 SASEGT. The CDR3 runs to 14 residues. This CDR3 reads CASSEAGTSYEQYF. In DNA, the CDR3 is TGTGCCAGCAGTGAAGCAGGGACTTCTTACGAGCAGTACTTC.

This sequence joins TRBV21-1 and TRBJ2-3; TRBD2, the D gene given by the table, was not confirmed from the DNA. TRBV21-1 is flagged as a pseudogene. CDR3 length: 17 amino acids. The CDR3 loop reads CASSLTRTSGSWYTQYF. CDR3 DNA: TGTGCCAGCAGCCTAACCAGGACTAGCGGGAGCTGGTATACGCAGTATTTT.

V usage is TRBV7-2 and J usage is TRBJ1-5, with D maybe TRBD1 (6 bases). This CDR3 region has 15 residues. Looked up from germline, CDR1 is SGHTA and CDR2 is FQGNSA. Trimming stripped 2 bases from V and 3 bases from J, with 11 bases between. The CDR3 DNA is TGTGCCAGCAGCTTACAGGGGACATCCAATCAGCCCCAGCATTTT. Protein: CASSLQGTSNQPQHF.

V gene TRBV5-4 combines with J gene TRBJ1-2; tentative D call: TRBD1 (5 bases). Looked up from germline, CDR1 is SGHNT and CDR2 is YYREEE (reference sequence). V lost 0 bases to trimming and J lost 4 bases, with 13 bases between them. This CDR3 region has 15 residues. CDR3 residues: CASSLELARAYGYTF. CDR3 DNA sequence: TGTGCCAGCAGCTTGGAATTGGCCAGGGCCTATGGCTACACCTTC.

This rearrangement joins TRBV24-1 to TRBJ2-3; 9 bases line up with TRBD1. Per germline, CDR1 KGHDR and CDR2 SFDVKD. The CDR3 contains 17 residues. J was trimmed by 5 bases and V by 4 bases; bases with no gene match: 12. The CDR3 is CATSDLNRDRAQDTQYF. The CDR3 DNA reads as TGTGCCACCAGTGACCTTAACCGGGACAGGGCCCAAGATACGCAGTATTTT.

This rearrangement joins TRBV6-1 to TRBJ2-3; TRBD1 is a possible D gene (6 bases). Germline CDR1 and CDR2: MNHNS and SASEGT. Trimming stripped 2 bases from V and 1 base from J, with 16 bases between. The CDR3 runs 17 residues. The CDR3 DNA sequence: TGTGCCAGCAGTGAAATGTCAGGGGTACGGGGCACAGATACGCAGTATTTT. It translates to CASSEMSGVRGTDTQYF.

V is TRBV7-9 and J is TRBJ1-2; possible D gene TRBD1, 6 bases. The germline gives CDR1 SEHNR, CDR2 FQNEAQ (reference sequence). The CDR3 sequence is 14 residues long. V lost 4 bases to trimming and J lost 2 bases, with 11 bases between them. This chain's CDR3 is CASSSSGVNYGYTF. DNA of the CDR3: TGTGCCAGCAGCTCTTCAGGGGTCAACTATGGCTACACCTTC. Supplemented by reference TRBV7-9 and TRBJ1-2, the full variable domain reads DTGVSQNPRHKITKRGQNVTFRCDPISEHNRLYWYRQTLGQGPEFLTYFQNEAQLEKSRLLSDRFSAERPKGSFSTLEIQRTEQGDSAMYLCASSSSGVNYGYTFGSGTRLTVV.

V is TRBV7-2 and J is TRBJ1-3; 7 bases agree with TRBD1. CDR1 and CDR2 from the germline V gene are SGHTA and FQGNSA. V lost 5 bases and J lost 2; bases outside the gene matches: 3. The CDR3 runs 14 residues. This CDR3 reads CASSPQGPGNTIYF. As DNA, the CDR3 is TGTGCCAGCAGCCCACAGGGGCCTGGAAACACCATATATTTT. Supplemented by reference TRBV7-2 and TRBJ1-3, the full variable domain reads GAGVSQSPSNKVTEKGKDVELRCDPISGHTALYWYRQSLGQGLEFLIYFQGNSAPDKSGLPSDRFSAERTGGSVSTLTIQRTQQEDSAVYLCASSPQGPGNTIYFGEGSWLTVV.

The rearrangement links TRBV18 to TRBJ1-1; weak D call: TRBD1 (6 bases). CDR3 length: 15 residues. The V gene's germline CDR1 is KGHSH and CDR2 LQKENI. V lost 6 bases and J 1 base, leaving 15 bases between the germline ends. CDR3 coding DNA: TGTGCCAGCTCGGATTCAGGGGCGGCGAACACTGAAGCTTTCTTT. Protein product: CASSDSGAANTEAFF.

The chain recombines TRBV6-2 or TRBV6-3 with TRBJ1-2; 8 positions agree with TRBD1. Germline CDR1 is MNHEY and CDR2 is SVGEGT. The V gene end was trimmed by 6 bases and the J gene end by 5 bases; junction bases not matched to a gene: 20. This CDR3 comprises 18 residues. CDR3 loop: CASRPGETGDRGRYGYTF. DNA of the CDR3: TGTGCCAGCAGGCCTGGAGAGACCGGAGACAGGGGACGGTATGGCTACACCTTC.

J is TRBJ1-6 and V is TRBV5-1, with 7 bases that match TRBD1. This CDR3 has 14 residues. The J segment lost 11 bases and the V segment lost 0 bases, leaving 5 bases of the junction unmatched. In germline, CDR1 is SGHRS, CDR2 YFSETQ. The CDR3 reads CASSLGTGQTPLHF. The DNA for the CDR3 is TGCGCCAGCAGCTTGGGGACAGGACAGACACCCCTCCACTTT.

The chain uses TRBV27 and TRBJ2-1; TRBD2 is a possible D gene (5 bases). The germline gives CDR1 MNHEY, CDR2 SMNVEV (reference sequence). V gave up 7 bases and J gave up 0 bases, with 10 bases separating them. The CDR3 sequence is 14 residues long. The CDR3 is CASTRGSSYNEQFF. DNA of the CDR3: TGTGCCAGCACCCGGGGTAGCTCCTACAATGAGCAGTTCTTC.

CDR3 DNA: TGTGCCAGCAGTTACTCATCAGGGGCCGGTGGCTACACCTTC. This gives the protein CASSYSSGAGGYTF. The chain combines TRBV6-5 with TRBJ1-2; tentative D call: TRBD1 (6 bases). CDR1 and CDR2 (germline): MNHEY, SVGAGI. The CDR3 length is 14 residues. Trimming took 0 bases from V and 7 from J, leaving 12 bases between them.

This chain uses TRBV4-1 with TRBJ1-2; no firm D call. The CDR3 sequence is 13 residues long. V gave up 1 base and J gave up 4 bases, with 7 bases separating them. Germline loops: CDR1 MGHRA, CDR2 YSYEKL. CDR3 loop: CASSQVSGYGYTF. CDR3 sequence (DNA): TGCGCCAGCAGCCAAGTCTCAGGCTATGGCTACACCTTC.

The chain couples TRBV14 to TRBJ1-2, with TRBD1 matching over 9 bases. There are 14 residues in the CDR3. The V segment lost 3 bases and the J segment 4 bases; nucleotides outside the gene matches: 3. CDR1 is SGHDN and CDR2 is FVKESK in the germline V gene. CDR3 sequence (DNA): TGTGCCAGCAGCCAGGACAGGGGTTTCTATGGCTACACCTTC. It specifies CASSQDRGFYGYTF.

In its sample, this clone was seen a few times. The V gene is TRBV28, the J gene TRBJ1-2; D may be TRBD1 (6 bases). The CDR3 spans 15 residues. Germline V gene sequence: CDR1 MDHEN, CDR2 SYDVKM. The V gene lost 3 bases and the J gene lost 5 bases, with 16 bases spanning the gap. CDR3 region: CASSLPGTPGYGYTF. In DNA, the CDR3 is TGTGCCAGCAGTTTGCCGGGGACACCTGGATATGGCTACACCTTC.

V is TRBV9 and J is TRBJ2-7; 9 bases match TRBD1. Germline CDR1 is SGDLS and CDR2 is YYNGEE. V trimming: 0 bases; J trimming: 4 bases; junction bases outside the gene matches: 2. The CDR3 contains 14 residues. The CDR3 nucleotides are TGTGCCAGCAGCGTAGCGGGACAGGGATACGAGCAGTACTTC. Its translation is CASSVAGQGYEQYF.

V gene TRBV11-2 combines with J gene TRBJ2-7; unclear D gene. Germline V gives CDR1 SGHAT, CDR2 FQNNGV. V was clipped by 1 base and J by 4 bases, with 2 bases between them. CDR3 length: 11 amino acids. The DNA of the CDR3 is TGTGCCAGCAGCTTAGCTTACGAGCAGTACTTC. This sequence encodes CASSLAYEQYF. The full variable domain, rest sourced from reference TRBV11-2 and TRBJ2-7, is EAGVAQSPRYKIIEKRQSVAFWCNPISGHATLYWYQQILGQGPKLLIQFQNNGVVDDSQLPKDRFSAERLKGVDSTLKIQPAKLEDSAVYLCASSLAYEQYFGPGTRLTVT.

This chain's CDR3 is CAISPTSGLAGVISYNEQFF. In DNA form, the CDR3 reads TGTGCCATCAGTCCGACATCGGGACTAGCGGGAGTCATCTCCTACAATGAGCAGTTCTTC. The gene calls are TRBV10-3 and TRBJ2-1; 14 bases line up with TRBD2. Unmatched junction bases numbered 12, after V lost 5 bases and J lost 0 bases. The germline gives CDR1 ENHRY, CDR2 SYGVKD. The CDR3 totals 20 residues.

The rearrangement joins TRBV6-5 to TRBJ1-1, with D uncertain. This CDR3 is built from 13 residues. Germline lookup yields CDR1 MNHEY and CDR2 SVGAGI. The V end lost 2 bases, the J end lost 6 bases, and 10 bases lay between the germline ends. CDR3: CASSYGFRSEAFF. The CDR3 region has the DNA TGTGCCAGCAGTTACGGCTTCAGATCTGAAGCTTTCTTT.